This TCR beta chain was found in a study of monozygotic twins with cystic fibrosis. Study-level points and caveats: Low clonality (median roughly 0.0099) suggested a mostly naive repertoire. J usage was most co-twin-similar in 8 of 16 pairs, V in 13. Unrelated CF individuals shared fewer identical clonotypes than monozygotic CF twins.

The assay was immunoSEQ multiplex PCR, and TCRdb's table has in-frame clones only and misses some. The sample holds around 34,000 clones; more than 85% are singletons and the top ten take roughly 0.89%. The CDR3 has 16 residues. Per germline, CDR1 SGDLS and CDR2 YYNGEE. The V and J ends lost 3 bases and 5 bases, in that order; junction bases with no gene match: 13. As concerns this clone: What it binds is unknown.

Material for sequencing was blood. This chain joins TRBV9 and TRBJ2-5, with TRBD2 identical over 7 bases. The sequence was collected from a girl aged 2-10 years with cystic fibrosis. The CDR3 protein is CASSALESGGRETQYF. In DNA form, the CDR3 reads TGTGCCAGCAGCGCCCTGGAATCGGGAGGCCGGGAGACCCAGTACTTC.